This T cell receptor (beta chain) stems from a study of blood T cells in healthy people across ages. CDR1 is MDHEN and CDR2 is SYDVKM in the germline V gene. The CDR3 contains 15 residues. V lost 3 bases and J 0 bases, leaving 9 bases between the germline ends. General study results and limits: Age showed a roughly linear inverse relationship with TCR beta diversity per million T cells.

A second PCR of roughly 7 to 11 cycles used a sample-barcoded 5' primer and a J-beta primer mix. Researchers report that a template-switch adaptor with 12 random nucleotides tagged each cDNA molecule. TCRdb re-derived calls from the 5' RACE reads in MiXCR, one entry per CDR3 protein. This sample carries around 1.7 million distinct CDR3 sequences, 28% of them seen once, and the ten largest clones take 7.7%. To note about this clonotype: Its antigen remains unidentified.

Sequencing was carried out using blood. The receptor was isolated from a woman in her 30s in good health. The rearrangement joins TRBV28 to TRBJ1-5; D not resolved. CDR3 bases: TGTGCCAGCAGTTTTAGGTGGGATAGCAATCAGCCCCAGCATTTT. Translated, it gives CASSFRWDSNQPQHF. The complete variable domain, with remaining parts taken from reference TRBV28 and TRBJ1-5, reads DVKVTQSSRYLVKRTGEKVFLECVQDMDHENMFWYRQDPGLGLRLIYFSYDVKMKEKGDIPEGYSVSREKKERFSLILESASTNQTSMYLCASSFRWDSNQPQHFGDGTRLSIL.